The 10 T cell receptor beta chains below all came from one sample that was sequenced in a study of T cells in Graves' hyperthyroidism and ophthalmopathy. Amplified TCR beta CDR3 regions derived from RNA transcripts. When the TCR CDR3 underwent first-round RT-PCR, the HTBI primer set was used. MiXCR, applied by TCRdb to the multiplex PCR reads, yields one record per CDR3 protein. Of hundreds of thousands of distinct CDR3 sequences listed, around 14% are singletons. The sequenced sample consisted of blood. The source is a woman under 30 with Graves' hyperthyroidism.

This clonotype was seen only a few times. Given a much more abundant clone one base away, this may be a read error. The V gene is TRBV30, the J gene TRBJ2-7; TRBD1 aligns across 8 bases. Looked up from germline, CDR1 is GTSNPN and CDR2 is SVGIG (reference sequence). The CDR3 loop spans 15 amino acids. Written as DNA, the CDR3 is TGTGCCTGGAGTGTCGCAGGGACAGGCTCCTACGAGCGGTACTTC. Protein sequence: CAWSVAGTGSYERYF.

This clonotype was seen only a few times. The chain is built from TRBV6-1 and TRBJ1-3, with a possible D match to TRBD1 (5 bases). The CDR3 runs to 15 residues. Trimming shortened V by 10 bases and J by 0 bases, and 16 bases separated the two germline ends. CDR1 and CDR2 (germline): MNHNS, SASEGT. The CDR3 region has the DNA TGTGCCATCCCCGGGGCGGCCAGCTCTGGAAACACCATATATTTT. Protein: CAIPGAASSGNTIYF.

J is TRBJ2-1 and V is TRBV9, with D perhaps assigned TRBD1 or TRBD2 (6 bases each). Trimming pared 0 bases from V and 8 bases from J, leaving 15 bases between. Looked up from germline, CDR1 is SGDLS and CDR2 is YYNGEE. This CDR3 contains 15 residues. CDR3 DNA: TGTGCCAGCAGCGTAGGGGGGGCCTCTTTGGATGAGCAGTTCTTC. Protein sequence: CASSVGGASLDEQFF.

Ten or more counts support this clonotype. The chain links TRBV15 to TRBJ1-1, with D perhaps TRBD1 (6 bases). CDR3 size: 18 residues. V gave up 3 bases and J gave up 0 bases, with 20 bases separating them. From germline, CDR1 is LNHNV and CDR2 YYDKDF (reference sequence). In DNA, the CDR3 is TGTGCCACCAGCAGGTATAACCGGGACAAAGATCTGAACACTGAAGCTTTCTTT. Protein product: CATSRYNRDKDLNTEAFF.

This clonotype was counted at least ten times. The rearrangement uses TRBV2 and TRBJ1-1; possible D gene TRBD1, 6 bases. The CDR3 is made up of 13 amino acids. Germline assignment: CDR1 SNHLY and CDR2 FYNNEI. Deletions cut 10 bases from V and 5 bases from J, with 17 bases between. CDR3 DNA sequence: TGTGCCACCATCAGGGGAGGTGGGACTGAAGCTTTCTTT. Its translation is CATIRGGGTEAFF.

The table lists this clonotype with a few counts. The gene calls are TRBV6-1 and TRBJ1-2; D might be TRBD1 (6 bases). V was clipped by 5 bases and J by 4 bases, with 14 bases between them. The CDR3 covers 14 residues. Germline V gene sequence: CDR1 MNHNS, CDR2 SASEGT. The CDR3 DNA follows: TGTGCCAGCAGTTTTGCTGGGGGGCCCTATGGCTACACCTTC. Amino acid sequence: CASSFAGGPYGYTF.

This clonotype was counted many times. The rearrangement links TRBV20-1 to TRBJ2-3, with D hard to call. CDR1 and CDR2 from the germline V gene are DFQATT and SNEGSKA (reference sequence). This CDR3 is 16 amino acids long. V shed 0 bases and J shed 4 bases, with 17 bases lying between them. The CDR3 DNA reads TGCAGTGCTAGAGAACCGCTGGCGTGGGCGGCAGATACGCAGTATTTT. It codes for CSAREPLAWAADTQYF.

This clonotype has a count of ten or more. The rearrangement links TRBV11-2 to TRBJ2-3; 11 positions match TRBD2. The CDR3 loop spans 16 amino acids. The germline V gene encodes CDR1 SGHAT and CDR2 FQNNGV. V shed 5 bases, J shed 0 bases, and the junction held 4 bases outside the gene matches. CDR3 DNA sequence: TGTGCCAGCAGCACAACTAGCGGGGGTAGCACAGATACGCAGTATTTT. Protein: CASSTTSGGSTDTQYF.

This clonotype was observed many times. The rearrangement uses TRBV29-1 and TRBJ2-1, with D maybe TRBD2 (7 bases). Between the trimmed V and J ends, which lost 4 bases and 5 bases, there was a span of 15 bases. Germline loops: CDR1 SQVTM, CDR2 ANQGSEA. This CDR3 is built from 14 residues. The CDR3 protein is CSVGDWRGHNEQFF. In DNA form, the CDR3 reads TGCAGCGTTGGCGACTGGCGGGGGCACAATGAGCAGTTCTTC.

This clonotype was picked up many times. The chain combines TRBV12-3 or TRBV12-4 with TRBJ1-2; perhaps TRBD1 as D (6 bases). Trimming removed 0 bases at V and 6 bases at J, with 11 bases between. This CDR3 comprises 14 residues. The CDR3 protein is CASSLAPRGHGYTF. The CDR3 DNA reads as TGTGCCAGCAGTTTAGCCCCCAGGGGCCATGGCTACACCTTC.